This T cell receptor (beta chain) was profiled in a study of blood T cell repertoires in COVID-19. Looking at the study overall: Whether acute or convalescent, the COVID-19 samples came from the United States, Italy and Spain. Sources were T cells, B-cell-depleted T cells, or PBMCs; the material itself was cDNA or gDNA.

The CDR3 spans 13 residues. With 5 bases removed from V and 3 bases from J, the gap between germline ends came to 10 bases. Per germline, CDR1 SGHTA and CDR2 FQGNSA. Clones were read by immunoSEQ multiplex PCR, and TCRdb kept only the in-frame ones, dropping some. The sample comprises 200,000 to 250,000 clones, just over 85% of which are singletons, and over 2% rests with the top ten. The sequence came from a man aged 25 to 40 who had recovered from COVID-19. The chain links TRBV7-2 to TRBJ2-5; D is undetermined. The sequenced sample was peripheral blood. CDR3 in DNA: TGTGCCAGCAGCCGATCCCGGGAAGAGACCCAGTACTTC. It yields the protein CASSRSREETQYF.